This T cell receptor (beta chain) was sequenced during a study of blood T cell repertoires in COVID-19. Study as a whole: Samples came from the United States, Italy and Spain, spanning acute and convalescent COVID-19. Sample material is recorded as cDNA or gDNA derived from T cells, B-cell-depleted T cells, or PBMCs.

Under the authors' procedure: The authors estimated nucleated cell counts from reference gene primer amplification. Repertoires were generated with immunoSEQ multiplex PCR, while TCRdb's copy carries only in-frame clones and drops some. V and J calls and clone size come straight from that table; D and trimming were deduced from the DNA. The sample contains some 220,000 clones, more than 75% of which appear only once. This CDR3 has 16 residues. The germline V gene has CDR1 MNHEY and CDR2 SMNVEV (reference sequence). V was pared by 5 bases and J by 3 bases, with 6 bases of the junction left unmatched. V and J are TRBV27 and TRBJ1-5; 11 bases agree with TRBD1. The TCR sequence derives from a man in his fifties or sixties who had recovered from COVID-19. What was sequenced was peripheral blood. CDR3 sequence (DNA): TGTGCCAGCAGTCCGCGGACAGGGGGCATCAATCAGCCCCAGCATTTT. This sequence encodes CASSPRTGGINQPQHF.